This T cell receptor beta chain was captured by sequencing in a study of cytomegalovirus exposure and HLA in healthy donors (TCRdb year 2017). Concerning the study at large: According to an earlier analysis of 450 to 650 of the donors, about 179 million T cells yielded some 110 million unique TCR beta sequences and less than 300 Gb of sequence data. Class I and class II HLA loci were covered by the typing at four-digit resolution. A later genetic analysis used genome-wide SNP genotypes for about three fifths of the 666 donors, treating that subset as a discovery cohort. A later analysis re-examined previously published TCR beta repertoires from roughly 720 donors and added high-resolution HLA genotyping to investigate patterns of TCR occurrence. Besides the first cohort of around 700 subjects, a separate validation cohort made up of some 110 different subjects was used. The genetic ancestry cluster associated with self-reported Caucasian donors included about 81% of the roughly 400 genotyped donors. All discovery cohort repertoires had been generated on a single sequencing platform. Across about 380 genotyped donors of the cohort, an average of about 200,000 unique TCR beta nucleotide sequences per donor were sequenced, and roughly a sixth of those sequences were non-productive. To decide whether each TCR beta V gene segment behaved as functional or pseudogenic, an earlier analysis of some 540 of the donors relied on high-throughput TCR beta sequencing. To predict cytomegalovirus infection status, the study brought together high-throughput TCR immunosequencing, statistical association of individual TCRs with disease status, and machine learning. Typing coverage varied by locus: roughly 629-640 donors for A, B, C, DRB1 and DQB1; more than 500 for DQA1; more than 600 for DPA1; approximately 470 for DPB1. Roughly 300 gigabases of sequencing data and approximately 80 million unique TCR sequences were included in an early release covering several hundred HLA-typed donors. A handful of DR-DQ haplotypes were handled as single units for association and clustering because linkage in the cohort was strong. The study aimed to test whether cataloging public T cell receptors could reveal signatures of past pathogen exposure. Rather than using new phenotypic data, the later analysis identified candidate immune exposures from TCR beta sequences and from how often those sequences occurred across donors. The study profiled the T cell repertoires of 500 to 800 subjects by immunosequencing and related them to cytomegalovirus serostatus. Alongside the repertoire data, information on donor age, sex, ethnicity and CMV serostatus was compiled.

CDR1 and CDR2, looked up from the germline V gene (reference sequence), are SGHKS and YYEKEE. V gives up 0 bases and J gives up 4 bases, and the segment between their germline ends measures 11 bases. From the cysteine up to the phenylalanine, the CDR3 has a length of 14 residues. Just CDR3 DNA is preserved here, 42 bases in frame from base 1. Study-wide conclusions, independent of this receptor: In a later analysis, HLA-associated TCR beta chains were found to be more clonally expanded and to have lower generation probabilities than equally common non-associated chains. Most TCR sequences were observed very rarely across donors, whereas some public TCRs were present in many individuals. A cluster of highly shared sequence variants was judged likely to be a technical artifact of the sequencing pipeline. In a later analysis, the rate of TCR association differed among HLA loci, with DRB1 alleles having the most associated TCRs and HLA-C alleles having the fewest. In vitro tests confirmed that three of the cytomegalovirus-associated TCR beta chains recognize cytomegalovirus antigens. Seventeen rarely observed V segments, including chromosome 9 orphons, were excluded from the earlier analysis of several hundred of the donors because counts were too low. An association between a missense DCLRE1C variant and V-gene and J-gene trimming of TCR beta chains was found in a later genetic analysis and replicated in an independent cohort. Strong co-occurrence of HLA alleles, especially DR and DQ, made assigning TCR associations to individual alleles difficult. Presence/absence analyses assumed roughly uniform sequencing depth across donors, an assumption that may not hold. A later analysis found that most CMV-associated TCR beta chains appeared HLA-restricted, with HLA associations seemingly driven largely by CMV exposure. A further reported finding was that TCR beta sequences accurately predicted the HLA-A and HLA-B alleles for most subjects in the first cohort. The only immune exposure information available for the cohort was CMV serostatus. In this cohort, only TCR beta chains were sequenced, and detectable features were limited by the absence of alpha or paired-chain data. Broadly in line with IMGT annotations, most TCR beta V segments showed up in productive rearrangements about 87% or about 30% of the time in an earlier analysis of some 590 of the donors. Because some donors lacked HLA typing at each locus, the association tests relied only on the typed subset. Specific HLA alleles were associated with more than 15,000 TCR beta sequences at a false discovery rate of 0.05 in a later analysis. The classifier was reported to diagnose cytomegalovirus status with high specificity and sensitivity in both the original cohort and the validation cohort. Correlated functional status among segregating V segments might reflect linkage disequilibrium, but an unknown experimental factor could not be ruled out. A later genetic analysis reported fewer N-insertions in productive TCRs among donors in an Asian-associated ancestry cluster than the roughly 700-donor mean. The authors suggested that the approach could potentially be generalized to other disease states and immunological phenotypes. The 87-base-pair reads could not distinguish some IMGT-functional V segments, including TRBV6-2 and TRBV6-3, so those segments were excluded. A later analysis reported that several top co-occurrence clusters appeared linked to parvovirus B19, influenza, CMV and Epstein-Barr virus. The study listed around 160 TCR beta chains as associated with cytomegalovirus.

Library method: the immunoSEQ multiplex PCR assay. The multiplex PCR relied on a mix of 60 forward primers for TCR Vbeta segments and 13 reverse primers for TCR Jbeta segments. The CDR3 region of rearranged TCR beta genes was amplified from genomic DNA with a multiplex PCR assay. The Illumina HiSeq System was used to sequence the amplified TCR beta libraries as 87-base-pair reads. The paper's data handling went like this. A later analysis counted tens of millions of unique TCR beta chains across the 550 to 700 repertoires, and 9 million to 14 million of these chains were shared by at least two donors. A nearest-neighbor algorithm error-corrected the raw reads and collapsed the reads into unique sequences, merging closely related sequences to remove PCR and sequencing errors. To assign V, D and J gene segments, CDR3 sequences were aligned to IMGT reference sequences. Each retained sequence needed at least a six-nucleotide match to both a V gene segment and a J gene segment. Rearrangements were classified as productive when the CDR3 lacked stop codons and remained in frame with V and J, and all other rearrangements were classified as non-productive. CDR3 was defined according to IMGT convention as the region running from the second conserved V-encoded cysteine to the conserved J-encoded phenylalanine. Sequences without an unambiguous match to a single V gene segment were excluded from the earlier analysis of about 600 of the donors. In an earlier analysis of some 590 of the donors, a V segment was called functional when productive rearrangements were above 56.7%, and segregating when the standard deviation between donors exceeded 5%. A statistical classification framework was built for diagnosing cytomegalovirus status from the catalog of TCR beta chain sequences. In a later analysis, TCR nucleotide sequences were compared against IMGT/GENE-DB human TR gene sequences so that V and J genes could be assigned. In a later analysis, CDR3 sequences and most-parsimonious VDJ recombination scenarios were assigned using the TCRdist pipeline. In a later analysis, each TCR beta chain was defined by its CDR3 amino acid sequence together with its V-gene family, and reads lacking a unique V-gene family were excluded. In a later analysis, fewer than 600 highly shared, low-generation-probability nucleotide sequences were removed to address suspected cross-contamination and a sequencing artifact. A later analysis calculated a clonal expansion index for each public chain from normalized within-repertoire ranks of inferred template counts. A later analysis computed generation probabilities with a VDJ recombination model fitted to out-of-frame rearrangements, and checked the results against IGoR. In a later analysis, hypergeometric tests were used to score TCR-TCR, TCR-HLA and TCR-CMV co-occurrence, with a repertoire-size bias correction applied to TCR pairs. False discovery rates were estimated in a later analysis by permuting HLA or CMV assignments 20 times. A later analysis grouped co-occurring TCRs with DBSCAN, adding TCRdist sequence similarity when clustering within HLA-allele-positive subsets. Co-occurrence clustering excluded repertoires with fewer than 30,000 or more than 120,000 public chains, plus five with anomalous nucleotide sharing. TCRdb stores this immuneACCESS table with in-frame sequences only. Part of the clones is absent; in the studies checked, under half of the shortfall reflects unresolved V genes, and no reason is known for the rest. Clone size and V and J calls were adopted from that table, with D and trimming inferred from the DNA. Across this sample there are 200,000 to 250,000 clones, with about two thirds seen only once. The ten largest clonotypes hold about 3% of the sample.

As to this clone: The antigen this receptor binds is unknown. No base qualities exist here, and no much larger clone lies one base off it.

The cohort was made up of 666 healthy bone marrow donors. Cohort members were all nominally healthy when sampled, although unrecorded immune exposures were likely present. The donor tested CMV seropositive, placing the donor among the 250 to 350 seropositive members of the cohort. Every donor gave a peripheral blood sample, and the peripheral blood mononuclear cells from that sample were used for TCR beta sequencing. The Qiagen DNeasy Blood Extraction Kit was used to extract genomic DNA from the blood cell samples. The rearranged chain carries TRBV5-5 and TRBJ2-7, with the D gene not clear enough to name. This clonotype originated in a man in his forties in good health and CMV-seropositive. Sequencing was carried out using PBMCs. The CDR3 region has the sequence CASSLVPVPYEQYF. The sequenced DNA: TGTGCCAGCAGCTTGGTGCCAGTACCTTACGAGCAGTACTTC.